This record looks at one TCR beta chain sequence and its context. No antigen is known for it. The V gene lost 0 bases and the J gene lost 1 base, with 4 bases spanning the gap. CDR1 and CDR2 (germline): SGHKS, YYEKEE (reference sequence). The CDR3 is 13 residues long. The data originate from a study of CD8+CD57+ T cells in acquired aplastic anemia. Study-wide findings and caveats: In common between the patients and the controls were around 30 CD8+ CDR3 sequences.

The authors sequenced patients whose flow cytometry had shown CD8+CD57+ cell expansion. CDR3 and TCR beta VDJ profiling relied on genomic DNA as the template. TCRdb ran MiXCR on the reads and lists one entry per CDR3 protein. Altogether more than 95,000 distinct CDR3 sequences are present, less than 50% being singletons, with the ten largest covering about 2.7%. The rearrangement joins TRBV5-5 to TRBJ1-1, with D unclear. The specimen sequenced was sorted CD4+, CD8+, or CD8+CD57+ T cells (not recorded which) from PBMCs. The sequence derives from a human donor with aplastic anemia. DNA for the CDR3: TGTGCCAGCAGCTTGGACCAGAACACTGAAGCTTTCTTT. It codes for CASSLDQNTEAFF.